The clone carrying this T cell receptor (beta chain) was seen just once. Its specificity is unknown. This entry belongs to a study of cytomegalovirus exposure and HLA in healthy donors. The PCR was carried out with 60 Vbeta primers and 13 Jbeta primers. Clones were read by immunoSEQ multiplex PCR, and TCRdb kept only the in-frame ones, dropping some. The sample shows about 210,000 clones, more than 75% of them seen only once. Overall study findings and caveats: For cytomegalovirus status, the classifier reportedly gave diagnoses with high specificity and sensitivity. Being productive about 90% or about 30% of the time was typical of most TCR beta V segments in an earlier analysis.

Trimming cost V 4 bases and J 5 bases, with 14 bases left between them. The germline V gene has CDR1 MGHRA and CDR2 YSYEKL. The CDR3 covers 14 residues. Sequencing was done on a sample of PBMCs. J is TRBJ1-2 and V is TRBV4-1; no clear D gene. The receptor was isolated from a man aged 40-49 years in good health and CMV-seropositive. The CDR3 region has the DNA TGCGCCAGCAGCCCAGGATCACCCGAATATGGCTACACCTTC. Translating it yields CASSPGSPEYGYTF.